A selection of T cell receptor beta chains follows, all from one sample in a study of OX40 agonist ivuxolimab in advanced cancers. Only in-frame clones appear in the TCRdb table, and some are missing; sequencing was by immunoSEQ multiplex PCR. The sample comprises tens of thousands of clones, less than 95% of which are singletons, and 8.4% rests with the top ten. Source: CD4+ or CD8+ T cells sorted from blood, taken in a trial of the OX40 agonist ivuxolimab. Source of these receptors: an adult with an advanced solid tumor such as melanoma, head and neck, liver or kidney cancer. Each CDR3 is given with its conserved first and last residue.

cdr3_aa j_call v_call
CASGNGGAQYF TRBJ2-3 TRBV27
CASSEGDRDTYEQYF TRBJ2-7 TRBV6-1
CASSLITSGSIEQFF TRBJ2-1 TRBV6-5
CASSIISESNQPQHF TRBJ1-5 TRBV19
CASSFGGNQPQHF TRBJ1-5 TRBV5-6
CASSSKTSTGFF TRBJ2-1 TRBV28
CASSPRGGYQETQYF TRBJ2-5 TRBV19
CASRTDYSNQPQHF TRBJ1-5 TRBV19
CAWSEGWLEAFF TRBJ1-1 TRBV30
CASSLFAGGLQYHEQFF TRBJ2-1 TRBV27
CASSFPENTGELFF TRBJ2-2 TRBV7-2
CASSPPGHTSTDYEQYF TRBJ2-7 TRBV18
CASSQTQAIGYGYTF TRBJ1-2 TRBV4-3
CASSTGGGTEAFF TRBJ1-1 TRBV9
CASSYYPEQYGYTF TRBJ1-2 TRBV6-5
CASSPLTSTDTQYF TRBJ2-3 TRBV14
CASSSHHIIDRSGANVLTF TRBJ2-6 TRBV7-2
CASSEALGETQYF TRBJ2-5 TRBV2
CASSAFGDRGPNQPQHF TRBJ1-5 TRBV6-1
CATSRDPQRDSLLDIQYF TRBJ2-4 TRBV15
CASSVAAGNTIYF TRBJ1-3 TRBV9
CASSLLAVYEQYF TRBJ2-7 TRBV28
CASSHTNGQHGNQPQHF TRBJ1-5 TRBV11-3
CASKSERGGYYNEQFF TRBJ2-1 TRBV2